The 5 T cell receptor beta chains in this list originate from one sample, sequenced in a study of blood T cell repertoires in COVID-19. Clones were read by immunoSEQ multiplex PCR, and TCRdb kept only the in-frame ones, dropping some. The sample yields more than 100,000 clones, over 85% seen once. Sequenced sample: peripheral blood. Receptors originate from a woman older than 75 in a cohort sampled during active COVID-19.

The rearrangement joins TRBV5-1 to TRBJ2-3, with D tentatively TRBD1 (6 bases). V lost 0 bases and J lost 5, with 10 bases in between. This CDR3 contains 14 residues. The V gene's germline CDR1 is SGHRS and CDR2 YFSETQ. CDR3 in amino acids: CASSLAGARDTQYF. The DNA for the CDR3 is TGCGCCAGCAGCTTGGCAGGGGCCAGAGATACGCAGTATTTT.

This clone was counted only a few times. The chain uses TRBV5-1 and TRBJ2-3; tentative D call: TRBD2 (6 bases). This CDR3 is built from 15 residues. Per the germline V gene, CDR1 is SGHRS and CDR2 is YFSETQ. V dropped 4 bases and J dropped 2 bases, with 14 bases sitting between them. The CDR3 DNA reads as TGCGCCAGCAGCCCTGTGCGGGGCAACACAGATACGCAGTATTTT. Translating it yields CASSPVRGNTDTQYF.

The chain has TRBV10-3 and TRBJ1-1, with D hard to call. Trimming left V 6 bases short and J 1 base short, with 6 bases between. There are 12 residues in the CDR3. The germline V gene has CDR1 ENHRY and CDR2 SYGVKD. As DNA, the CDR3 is TGTGCCATCAGCAACAAGAACACTGAAGCTTTCTTT. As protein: CAISNKNTEAFF.

The DNA for the CDR3 is TGCGCCAGCAGCCAGAACACTAATGAAAAACTGTTTTTT. Translated, it gives CASSQNTNEKLFF. The chain combines TRBV10-2 with TRBJ1-4; D remains unclear. V dropped 6 bases and J dropped 2 bases, with 7 bases sitting between them. The CDR3 runs to 13 residues. The germline gives CDR1 WSHSY, CDR2 SAAADI.

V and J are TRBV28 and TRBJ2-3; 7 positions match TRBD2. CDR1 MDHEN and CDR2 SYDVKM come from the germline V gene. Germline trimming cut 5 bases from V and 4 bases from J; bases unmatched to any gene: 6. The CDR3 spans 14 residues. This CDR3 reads CASSGEAGSDTQYF. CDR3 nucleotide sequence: TGTGCCAGCAGTGGGGAAGCGGGATCAGATACGCAGTATTTT.